This T cell receptor beta chain was found in a study of OX40 agonist ivuxolimab in advanced cancers. Looking at the study overall: The costimulatory receptor OX40 (CD134) was targeted by ivuxolimab, a fully human IgG2 agonistic monoclonal antibody. Intravenous ivuxolimab was administered to patients every 2 weeks at six dose levels: 0.01, 0.1, 0.3, 1.5, 3 and 10 mg/kg. Among the 52 dose-escalation patients, around 20 had hepatocellular carcinoma, roughly 15 melanoma, 9 renal cell carcinoma and 9 head and neck cancer. In the dose-escalation cohort, 70% to 85% of patients were male, and the mean age was approximately 60 years, with a range of roughly 20 to 85. Patients were allowed to have had prior anti-PD-1, anti-PD-L1 or anti-CTLA-4 therapy, and 30% to 40% of the dose-escalation patients had previously received checkpoint inhibitors. Partial responses occurred in three dose-escalation patients, of whom one had hepatocellular carcinoma and two had cutaneous melanoma. Peripheral TCRbeta sequencing was intended to test whether TCR sequence diversity was altered and clonal T-cell expansion was caused by ivuxolimab. The paper describes the monotherapy dose-escalation part (N = 52 patients) of the phase I trial of ivuxolimab. Points the paper makes about the study in general: Antigen specificity was not determined for the clonally expanded peripheral T cells. At doses of 0.1 to 3.0 mg/kg, clonal expansion of both CD4+ and CD8+ blood T cells was observed from baseline to week 6. On average, CD8+ T cells showed more expanded clones than CD4+ T cells after ivuxolimab. Low levels of normalized T-cell clonal expansion were also shown by some nonresponding patients. Partial responders in the 0.1-3.0 mg/kg groups had among the lowest normalized peripheral clonal expansion, especially among CD8+ T cells.

For this clone: What antigen it recognizes has not been identified. Base qualities are not at hand, and no much larger clone is one base apart.

CDR1 and CDR2, per the germline V gene (reference sequence), are MNHEY and SMNVEV. Counted from cysteine to phenylalanine, this CDR3 has 15 amino acids. Only CDR3 DNA remains: 45 bases, in frame from the first base. Trimmed from V: 4 bases; trimmed from J: 1 base; junction bases lacking a gene match: 5. Patients with autoimmune disease history or receiving systemic immunosuppression were excluded from the trial. Peripheral blood for TCR sequencing was drawn from every dose cohort at baseline, at cycle 4 day 1 and at cycle 7 day 1. The samples were drawn from a first-in-human, open-label, multicenter phase I dose-escalation trial of ivuxolimab. Adults with locally advanced or metastatic melanoma, renal cell carcinoma, hepatocellular carcinoma or head and neck squamous cell carcinoma were enrolled in the trial. Before TCR sequencing, CD4+ T cells and CD8+ T cells were sorted from peripheral blood as separate populations.

Genomic DNA was isolated from the sorted cells so that the TCRbeta CDR3 region could be sequenced. TCRbeta CDR3 regions were sequenced using the immunoSEQ Assay. TCRdb provides this immuneACCESS table in a form limited to in-frame rearrangements. Some clones are lacking; in checked studies, under half of them reflect an unresolved V gene, and why the rest are absent is not known. Within this sample are under 100,000 clones, with more than 90% of them counted one time only. The top ten clonotypes cover around 0.64% of the sample. The sequencing used CD4+ or CD8+ T cells sorted from blood, collected in a trial of the OX40 agonist ivuxolimab. The sequence links TRBV27 to TRBJ2-7; the junction holds 9 bases that match TRBD1. The sequence came from an adult with an advanced solid tumor such as melanoma, head and neck, liver or kidney cancer. The base sequence is TGTGCCAGCAGTTGGGGGGGGACAGGGTCCTACGAGCAGTACTTC. Its protein reads: CASSWGGTGSYEQYF.